This T cell receptor beta chain was recovered during a study of blood T cells in healthy people across ages. Regarding the study as a whole: Fewer expanded clones and more diversity marked long-lived versus aged donors.

The germline V gene encodes CDR1 SEHNR and CDR2 FQNEAQ (reference sequence). Trimming cost V 4 bases and J 5 bases, with 20 bases left between them. CDR3 size: 16 residues. The use of a sample-barcoded 5' primer and a J-beta primer mix characterized a second PCR of about 6 to 11 cycles. MiXCR, run by TCRdb on the 5' RACE reads, gives a single entry per CDR3 protein. This table holds about 580,000 distinct CDR3 sequences, 47% found once. This clonotype was seen only a few times. Its antigen is currently unknown. The clonotype was recovered from a man at least 80 years old in good health. Specimen: blood. This chain joins TRBV7-9 and TRBJ2-5, with D maybe TRBD1 (6 bases). CDR3 in amino acids: CASSSDIDRRGETQYF. The CDR3 DNA sequence: TGTGCCAGCAGCTCCGACATCGACAGGAGAGGCGAGACCCAGTACTTC.